This entry describes one T cell receptor beta chain. These data originate in a study of blood T cell repertoires in COVID-19. In the original processing: Researchers report that nucleated cell counts were estimated from reference gene primer amplification. Produced via immunoSEQ multiplex PCR; TCRdb's table is partial and in-frame only. That table gives V, J and clone size, and the DNA gave D and trimming. The repertoire consists of 200,000 to 250,000 clones, with roughly 89% occurring once and the leading ten covering 6.8%. Recovery meant two consecutive negative NP/OP PCR tests, professional clearance, or resolved symptoms. The junction had 5 bases not matched to a gene; V was cut back by 3 bases and J by 4 bases. Germline V lookup: CDR1 LNHDA, CDR2 SQIVND (reference sequence). This CDR3 is built from 16 residues.

The rearrangement uses TRBV19 and TRBJ2-2, with 10 bases aligning to TRBD1. The TCR sequence derives from a middle-aged woman who had recovered from COVID-19. The sequenced material came from PBMCs or T cells enriched from blood (not recorded which). The chain's CDR3 is CASSMTGGATTGELFF. In DNA, the CDR3 is TGTGCCAGTAGTATGACAGGGGGCGCCACCACCGGGGAGCTGTTTTTT. Drawing the rest from reference TRBV19 and TRBJ2-2, the complete variable domain is DGGITQSPKYLFRKEGQNVTLSCEQNLNHDAMYWYRQDPGQGLRLIYYSQIVNDFQKGDIAEGYSVSREKKESFPLTVTSAQKNPTAFYLCASSMTGGATTGELFFGEGSRLTVL.